The 12 T cell receptor beta chains below come from one sample, sequenced in a study of Ad26.COV2.S vaccination and SARS-CoV-2 variants. Clones were sequenced by immunoSEQ multiplex PCR, and TCRdb holds only the in-frame ones, with some missing. This table holds 330,000 or so clones, almost 90% found once. Treatment in this sample: around 19 received Ad26.COV2.S at low or high dose, single or two shots; about 5 received placebo; per-sample allocation not given. Samples came from day 63 after the first vaccine or placebo injection. Sequencing was performed on peripheral blood, taken in a trial of Ad26.COV2.S vaccine versus placebo. The receptor source for this set is a person aged 18 to 59 who received the Ad26.COV2.S COVID-19 vaccine or a placebo.

The chain recombines TRBV5-1 with TRBJ1-2; D is unresolved. Trimming took off 5 bases at V and 8 bases at J, with 13 bases between the two ends. This CDR3 contains 12 residues. CDR1 and CDR2 (germline): SGHRS, YFSETQ. CDR3 sequence (DNA): TGCGCCAGCAGTTTAGAGCTTGAGGGCTACACCTTC. Its translation is CASSLELEGYTF.

V usage is TRBV29-1 and J usage is TRBJ2-3; 14 nucleotides line up with TRBD2. This CDR3 comprises 14 residues. The J segment lost 8 bases and the V segment lost 6 bases, leaving 7 bases of the junction unmatched. Per germline, CDR1 SQVTM and CDR2 ANQGSEA. DNA for the CDR3: TGCAGCGTCCTGGGACTAGCGGGGGCGGGTACGCAGTATTTT. Protein product: CSVLGLAGAGTQYF.

The chain combines TRBV18 with TRBJ1-2; TRBD1 is a possible D gene (6 bases). With 4 bases removed from V and 4 bases from J, the gap between germline ends came to 13 bases. CDR1 is KGHSH and CDR2 is LQKENI in the germline V gene. CDR3 length equals 14 residues. CDR3 coding DNA: TGTGCCAGCTCACTCCGGACAGACCCCTATGGCTACACCTTC. This translates into CASSLRTDPYGYTF.

The sample holds one count of this clone. This sequence joins TRBV18 and TRBJ2-3; D remains ambiguous. Between the trimmed V and J ends, which lost 3 bases and 0 bases, there was a span of 19 bases. The CDR3 is 18 amino acids. The germline gives CDR1 KGHSH, CDR2 LQKENI. This CDR3 is CASSPYTAVGISTDTQYF. DNA for the CDR3: TGTGCCAGCTCACCTTATACAGCTGTGGGGATTAGCACAGATACGCAGTATTTT.

The gene calls are TRBV3-1 (or the pseudogene TRBV3-2) and TRBJ1-2, with 7 bases fitting TRBD1. This CDR3 comprises 15 residues. V lost 3 bases to trimming and J lost 6 bases; unmatched junction nucleotides: 10. CDR1 is LGHDT, CDR2 YNNKEL, per germline (reference sequence). The CDR3, as DNA: TGTGCCAGCAGCCATCGCGGACAGGTCTCTAATGGCTACACCTTC. Protein product: CASSHRGQVSNGYTF.

V is TRBV21-1 and J is TRBJ1-2; the table's D call of TRBD1 was not tested on the DNA. TRBV21-1 is an annotated pseudogene. This CDR3 has 16 residues. CDR3 in amino acids: CASRIGDRGQRDGYTF. The CDR3 DNA reads TGTGCCAGCAGGATTGGGGACAGGGGGCAGAGGGATGGCTACACCTTC.

V usage is TRBV15 and J usage is TRBJ1-2, with 8 bases matching TRBD1. Germline CDR1 reads LNHNV; CDR2 reads YYDKDF (reference sequence). CDR3 length: 16 residues. J was trimmed by 8 bases and V by 2 bases; bases with no gene match: 13. The CDR3 coding sequence is TGTGCCACCAGCAGAAAGGACAGGGCGAGAGGGAACGGCTACACCTTC. Its protein product is CATSRKDRARGNGYTF.

The rearrangement uses TRBV3-1 (or the pseudogene TRBV3-2) and TRBJ2-6; D not resolved. This CDR3 is built from 17 residues. With 0 bases removed from V and 2 bases from J, the gap between germline ends came to 11 bases. Per germline, CDR1 LGHDT and CDR2 YNNKEL (reference sequence). For the CDR3, the DNA is TGTGCCAGCAGCCAAGATTGGGGAAGTACTGGGGCCAACGTCCTGACTTTC. Its translation: CASSQDWGSTGANVLTF.

There are a few counts of this clone. The chain joins TRBV19 to TRBJ2-6; D is possibly TRBD2 (5 bases). Trimming removed 5 bases from V and 0 bases from J, with 11 bases in between. The CDR3 sequence is 16 residues long. Germline V lookup: CDR1 LNHDA, CDR2 SQIVND (reference sequence). CDR3 bases: TGTGCCAGTAGTCCAACACTAGGCTCTGGGGCCAACGTCCTGACTTTC. The encoded protein is CASSPTLGSGANVLTF.

The chain recombines TRBV28 with TRBJ2-1; D is undetermined. In germline, CDR1 is MDHEN, CDR2 SYDVKM. The V gene lost 8 bases and the J gene lost 13 bases, with 15 bases spanning the gap. This CDR3 spans 11 amino acids. The CDR3 sequence is CASALGQNQFF. The CDR3, as DNA: TGTGCCAGCGCCCTTGGGCAGAACCAGTTCTTC.

The DNA of the CDR3 is TGCAGCGCTATATTTAGCGGGGGGCAAGGGAAGCAGTTCTTC. It translates to CSAIFSGGQGKQFF. The V call is TRBV29-1, the J call TRBJ2-1; TRBD2 matches at 10 bases. There are 14 residues in the CDR3. The V segment lost 7 bases and the J segment 11 bases; nucleotides outside the gene matches: 14. Germline-derived CDR1 and CDR2 are SQVTM and ANQGSEA.

The gene calls are TRBV19 and TRBJ1-3; D possibly corresponds to TRBD1 (5 bases). The germline V gene encodes CDR1 LNHDA and CDR2 SQIVND (reference sequence). CDR3 size: 15 residues. The ends were cut back, 0 bases at V and 1 base at J, with 7 bases in the middle. The CDR3 region has the DNA TGTGCCAGTAGTATAGACGACAGTTCTGGAAACACCATATATTTT. It yields the protein CASSIDDSSGNTIYF.